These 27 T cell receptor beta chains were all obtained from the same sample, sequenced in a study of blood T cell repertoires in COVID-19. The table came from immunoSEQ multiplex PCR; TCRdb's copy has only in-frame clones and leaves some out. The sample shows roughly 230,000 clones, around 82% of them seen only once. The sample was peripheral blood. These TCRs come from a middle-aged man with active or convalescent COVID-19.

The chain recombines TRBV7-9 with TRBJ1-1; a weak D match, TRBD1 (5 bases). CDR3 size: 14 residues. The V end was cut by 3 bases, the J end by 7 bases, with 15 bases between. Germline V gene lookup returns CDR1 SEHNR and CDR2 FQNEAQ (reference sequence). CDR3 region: CASSLEGGAVEAFF. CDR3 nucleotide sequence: TGTGCCAGCAGCTTGGAGGGCGGGGCCGTTGAAGCTTTCTTT.

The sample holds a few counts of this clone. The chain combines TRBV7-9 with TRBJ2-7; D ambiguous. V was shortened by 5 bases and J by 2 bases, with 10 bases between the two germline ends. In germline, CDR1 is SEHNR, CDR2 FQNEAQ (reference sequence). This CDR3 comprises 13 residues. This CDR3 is CASSRDIAYEQYF. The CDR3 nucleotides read TGTGCCAGCAGCCGAGATATCGCCTACGAGCAGTACTTC.

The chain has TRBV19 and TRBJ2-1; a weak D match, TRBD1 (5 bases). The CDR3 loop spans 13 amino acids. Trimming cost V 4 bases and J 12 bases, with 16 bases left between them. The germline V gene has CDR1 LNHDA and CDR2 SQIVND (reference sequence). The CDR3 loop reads CASSSGPTRGQFF. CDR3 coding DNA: TGTGCCAGTAGTAGTGGACCCACAAGGGGGCAGTTCTTC.

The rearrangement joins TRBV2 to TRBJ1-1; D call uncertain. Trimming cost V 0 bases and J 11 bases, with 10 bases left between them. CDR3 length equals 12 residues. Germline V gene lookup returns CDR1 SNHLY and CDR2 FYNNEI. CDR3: CASSEALGSAFF. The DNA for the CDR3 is TGTGCCAGCAGTGAAGCGCTAGGTAGCGCTTTCTTT.

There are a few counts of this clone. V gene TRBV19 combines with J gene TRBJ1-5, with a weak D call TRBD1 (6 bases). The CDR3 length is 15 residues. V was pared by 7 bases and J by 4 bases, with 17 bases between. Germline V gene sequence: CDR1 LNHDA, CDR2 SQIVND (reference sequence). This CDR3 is CASNLRDNPNQPQHF. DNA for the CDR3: TGTGCCAGTAACCTTCGGGACAACCCTAATCAGCCCCAGCATTTT.

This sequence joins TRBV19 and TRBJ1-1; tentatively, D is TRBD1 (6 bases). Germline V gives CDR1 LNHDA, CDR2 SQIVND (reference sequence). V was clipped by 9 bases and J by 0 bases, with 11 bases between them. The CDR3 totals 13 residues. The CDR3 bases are TGTGCCAGCGGGGGGCAATTGAACACTGAAGCTTTCTTT. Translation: CASGGQLNTEAFF.

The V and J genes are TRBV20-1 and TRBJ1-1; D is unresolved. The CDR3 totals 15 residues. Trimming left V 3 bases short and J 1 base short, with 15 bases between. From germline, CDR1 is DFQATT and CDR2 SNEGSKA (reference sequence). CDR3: CSASPPGPQNTEAFF. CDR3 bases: TGCAGTGCTAGTCCCCCTGGGCCCCAGAACACTGAAGCTTTCTTT.

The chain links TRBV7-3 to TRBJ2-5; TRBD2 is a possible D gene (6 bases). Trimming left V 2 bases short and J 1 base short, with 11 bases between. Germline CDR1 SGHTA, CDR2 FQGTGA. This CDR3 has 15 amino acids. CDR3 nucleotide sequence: TGTGCCAGCAGCTTAGGCGGTAGCGGCCAAGAGACCCAGTACTTC. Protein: CASSLGGSGQETQYF.

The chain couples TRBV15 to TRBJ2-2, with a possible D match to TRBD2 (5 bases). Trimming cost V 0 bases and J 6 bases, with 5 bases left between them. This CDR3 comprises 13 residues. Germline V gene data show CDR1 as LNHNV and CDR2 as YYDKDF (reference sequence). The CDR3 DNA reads TGTGCCACCAGCAGAGAGAGGGCCGGGGAGCTGTTTTTT. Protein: CATSRERAGELFF.

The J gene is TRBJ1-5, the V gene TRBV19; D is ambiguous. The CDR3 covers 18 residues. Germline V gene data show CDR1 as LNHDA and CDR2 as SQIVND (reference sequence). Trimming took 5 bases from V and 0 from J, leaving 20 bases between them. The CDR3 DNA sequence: TGTGCCAGTAGTTTTAGGGAGATTTTGGGTAGTAGCAATCAGCCCCAGCATTTT. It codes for CASSFREILGSSNQPQHF. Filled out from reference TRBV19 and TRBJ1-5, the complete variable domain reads DGGITQSPKYLFRKEGQNVTLSCEQNLNHDAMYWYRQDPGQGLRLIYYSQIVNDFQKGDIAEGYSVSREKKESFPLTVTSAQKNPTAFYLCASSFREILGSSNQPQHFGDGTRLSIL.

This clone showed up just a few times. The CDR3 sequence is CASSPAGVSYNEQFF. Written as DNA, the CDR3 is TGCGCCAGCAGCCCAGCGGGGGTCTCCTACAATGAGCAGTTCTTC. The chain is built from TRBV5-1 and TRBJ2-1, with 8 bases aligning to TRBD2. J lost 0 bases, V lost 4 bases, and 3 bases had no gene match. The CDR3 has 15 residues. CDR1 and CDR2 from the germline V gene are SGHRS and YFSETQ.

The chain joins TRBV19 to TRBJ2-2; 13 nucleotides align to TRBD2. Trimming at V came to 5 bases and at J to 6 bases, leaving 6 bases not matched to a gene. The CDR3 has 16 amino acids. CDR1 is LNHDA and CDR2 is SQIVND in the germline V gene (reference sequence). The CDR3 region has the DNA TGTGCCAGTAGTTCCCGACTAGCGGGAGGTTCCGGGGAGCTGTTTTTT. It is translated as CASSSRLAGGSGELFF.

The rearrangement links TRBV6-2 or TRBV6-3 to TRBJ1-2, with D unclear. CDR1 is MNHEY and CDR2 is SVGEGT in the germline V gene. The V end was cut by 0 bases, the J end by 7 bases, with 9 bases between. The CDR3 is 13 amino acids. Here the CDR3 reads CASSYSEVSGYTF. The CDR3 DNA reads TGTGCCAGCAGTTACTCGGAGGTCAGTGGCTACACCTTC.

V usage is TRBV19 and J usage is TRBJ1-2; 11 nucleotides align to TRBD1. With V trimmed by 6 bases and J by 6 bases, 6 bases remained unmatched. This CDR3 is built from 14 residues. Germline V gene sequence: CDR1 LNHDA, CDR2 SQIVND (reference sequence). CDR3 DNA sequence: TGTGCCAGTAGATCGGACAGGGGGCAGAATGGCTACACCTTC. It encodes CASRSDRGQNGYTF.

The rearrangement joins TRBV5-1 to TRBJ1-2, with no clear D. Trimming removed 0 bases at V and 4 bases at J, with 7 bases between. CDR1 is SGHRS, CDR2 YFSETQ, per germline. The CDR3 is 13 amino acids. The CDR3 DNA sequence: TGCGCCAGCAGCTTGGGAGGGTCCTATGGCTACACCTTC. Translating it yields CASSLGGSYGYTF.

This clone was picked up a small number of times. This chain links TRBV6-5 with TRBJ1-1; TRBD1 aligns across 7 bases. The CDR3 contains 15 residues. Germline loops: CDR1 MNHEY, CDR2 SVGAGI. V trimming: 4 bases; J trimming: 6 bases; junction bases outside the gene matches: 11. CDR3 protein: CASSFFRTGGAEAFF. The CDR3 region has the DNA TGTGCCAGCAGTTTTTTCAGGACAGGAGGGGCTGAAGCTTTCTTT.

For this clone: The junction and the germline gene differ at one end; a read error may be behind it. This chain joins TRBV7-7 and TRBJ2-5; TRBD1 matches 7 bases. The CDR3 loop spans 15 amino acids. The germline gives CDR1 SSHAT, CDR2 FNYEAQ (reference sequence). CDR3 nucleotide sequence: TGTGCTAGCAGCTCAGAGCCGGGACAGTCTTCCACCCAGTACTTC. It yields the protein CASSSEPGQSSTQYF.

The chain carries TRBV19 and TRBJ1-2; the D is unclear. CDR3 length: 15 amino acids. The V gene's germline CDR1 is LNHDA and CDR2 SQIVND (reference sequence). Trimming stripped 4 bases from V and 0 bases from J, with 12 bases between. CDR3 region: CASSSNEEANYGYTF. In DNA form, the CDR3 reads TGTGCCAGTAGTAGCAATGAAGAGGCTAACTATGGCTACACCTTC.

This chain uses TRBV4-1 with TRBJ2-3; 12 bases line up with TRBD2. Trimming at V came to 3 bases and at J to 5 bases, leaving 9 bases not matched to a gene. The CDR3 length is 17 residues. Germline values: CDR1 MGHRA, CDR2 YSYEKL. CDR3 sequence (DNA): TGCGCCAGCAGCCAGTACTCTAGCGGGGGGGCGTTAGATACGCAGTATTTT. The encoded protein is CASSQYSSGGALDTQYF.

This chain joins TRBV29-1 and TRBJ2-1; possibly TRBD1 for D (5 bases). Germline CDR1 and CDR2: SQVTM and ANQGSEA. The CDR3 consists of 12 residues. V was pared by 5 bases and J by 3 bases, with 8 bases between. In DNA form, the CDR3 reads TGCAGCGTTCCAGGGTACTACAATGAGCAGTTCTTC. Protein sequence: CSVPGYYNEQFF.

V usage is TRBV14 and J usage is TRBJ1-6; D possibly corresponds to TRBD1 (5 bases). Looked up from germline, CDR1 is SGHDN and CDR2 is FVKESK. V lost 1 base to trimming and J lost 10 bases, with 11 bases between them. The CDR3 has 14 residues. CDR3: CASSQGQNGSPLHF. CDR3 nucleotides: TGTGCCAGCAGCCAAGGACAGAATGGATCACCCCTCCACTTT. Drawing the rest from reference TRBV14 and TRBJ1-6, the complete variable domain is EAGVTQFPSHSVIEKGQTVTLRCDPISGHDNLYWYRRVMGKEIKFLLHFVKESKQDESGMPNNRFLAERTGGTYSTLKVQPAELEDSGVYFCASSQGQNGSPLHFGNGTRLTVT.

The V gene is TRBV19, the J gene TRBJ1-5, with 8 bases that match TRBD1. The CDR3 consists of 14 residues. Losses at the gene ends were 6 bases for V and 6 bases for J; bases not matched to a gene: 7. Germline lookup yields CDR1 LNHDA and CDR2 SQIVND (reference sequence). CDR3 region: CASRSGGSGQPQHF. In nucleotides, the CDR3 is TGTGCCAGTAGATCAGGGGGCTCAGGTCAGCCCCAGCATTTT.

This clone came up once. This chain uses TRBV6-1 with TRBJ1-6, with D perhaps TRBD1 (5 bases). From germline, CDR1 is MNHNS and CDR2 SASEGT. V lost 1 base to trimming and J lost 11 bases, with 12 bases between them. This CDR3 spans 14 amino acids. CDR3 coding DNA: TGTGCCAGCAGTGAAGGGCCCGCGGGGGCACCCCTCCACTTT. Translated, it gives CASSEGPAGAPLHF.

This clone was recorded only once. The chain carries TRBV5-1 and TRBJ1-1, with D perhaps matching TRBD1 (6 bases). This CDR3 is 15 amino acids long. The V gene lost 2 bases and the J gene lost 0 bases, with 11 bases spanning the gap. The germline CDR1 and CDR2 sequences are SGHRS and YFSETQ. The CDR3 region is CASSLGQPMNTEAFF. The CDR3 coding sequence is TGCGCCAGCAGCTTAGGACAGCCCATGAACACTGAAGCTTTCTTT.

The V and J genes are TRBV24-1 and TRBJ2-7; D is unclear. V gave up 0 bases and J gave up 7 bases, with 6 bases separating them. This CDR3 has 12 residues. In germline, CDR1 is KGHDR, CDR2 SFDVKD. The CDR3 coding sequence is TGTGCCACCAGTGATTTGGGCATAGAGCAGTACTTC. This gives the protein CATSDLGIEQYF.

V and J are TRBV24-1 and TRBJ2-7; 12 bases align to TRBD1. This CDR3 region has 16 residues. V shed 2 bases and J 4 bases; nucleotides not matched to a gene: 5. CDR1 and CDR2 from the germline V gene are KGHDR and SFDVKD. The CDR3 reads CATSDSGTGGRYEQYF. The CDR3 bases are TGTGCCACCAGTGATTCCGGGACAGGGGGCCGTTACGAGCAGTACTTC.

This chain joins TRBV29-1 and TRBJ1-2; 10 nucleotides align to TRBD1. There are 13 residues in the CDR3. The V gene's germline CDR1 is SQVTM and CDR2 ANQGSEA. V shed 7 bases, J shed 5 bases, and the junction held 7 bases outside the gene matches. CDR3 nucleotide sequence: TGCAGCGCCGCGACAGGGGGCGGGTATGGCTACACCTTC. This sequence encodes CSAATGGGYGYTF.